The source of this TCR beta chain is a study of blood T cell repertoires in COVID-19. Study-wide context: The samples span acute and convalescent COVID-19 from the United States, Italy and Spain. PBMCs, B-cell-depleted T cells, or T cells were the source of the cDNA or gDNA that made up the material.

Here immunoSEQ multiplex PCR was the method, and the copy in TCRdb shows in-frame clones only, minus some. This table has roughly 27,000 clones, approximately 90% appearing once. Germline V lookup: CDR1 LNHNV, CDR2 YYDKDF (reference sequence). Trimming left V 1 base short and J 4 bases short, with 28 bases between. The CDR3 runs 20 residues. The source material was peripheral blood. The sequence derives from a human donor in a cohort sampled during active COVID-19. The gene calls are TRBV15 and TRBJ2-5; TRBD1 is a possible D gene (6 bases). The CDR3 nucleotides are TGTGCCACCAGCAGAGGTTTCCGCCGGGACACCTACCTGCCTGGAGAGACCCAGTACTTC. It is translated as CATSRGFRRDTYLPGETQYF. Filled out from reference TRBV15 and TRBJ2-5, the complete variable domain reads DAMVIQNPRYQVTQFGKPVTLSCSQTLNHNVMYWYQQKSSQAPKLLFHYYDKDFNNEADTPDNFQSRRPNTSFCFLDIRSPGLGDTAMYLCATSRGFRRDTYLPGETQYFGPGTRLLVL.